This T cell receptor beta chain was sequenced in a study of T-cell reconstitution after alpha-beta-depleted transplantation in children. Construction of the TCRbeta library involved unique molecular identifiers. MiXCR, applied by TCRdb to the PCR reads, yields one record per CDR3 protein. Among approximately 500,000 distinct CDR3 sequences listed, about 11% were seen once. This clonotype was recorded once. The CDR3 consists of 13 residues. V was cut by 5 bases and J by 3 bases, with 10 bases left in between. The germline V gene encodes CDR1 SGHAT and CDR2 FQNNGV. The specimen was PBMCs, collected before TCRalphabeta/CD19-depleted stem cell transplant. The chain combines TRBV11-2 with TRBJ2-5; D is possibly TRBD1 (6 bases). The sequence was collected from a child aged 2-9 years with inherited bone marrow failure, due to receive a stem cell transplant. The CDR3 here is CASSGTGKETQYF. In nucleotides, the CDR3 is TGTGCCAGCAGCGGAACAGGGAAAGAGACCCAGTACTTC.